These T cell receptor beta chains were read from a single sample in a study of neurological immune-mediated disorders. TCRdb re-derived calls from the 5' RACE reads in MiXCR, one entry per CDR3 protein. The sample contains some 45,000 distinct CDR3 sequences, about 12% of which appear only once. Sequences were obtained from PBMCs. These receptors were taken from a male donor with HTLV-1-associated myelopathy (HAM/TSP). CDR3s include the opening cysteine and the closing phenylalanine or tryptophan. Fields, in order: J gene, clone size, V gene, D gene, CDR3 DNA, CDR3 protein. The D gene is left open where the match is weak. The size entry is marked missing in some rows and otherwise reads once, few, many or a size class.

J: TRBJ2-2; size: many; V: TRBV11-3; D: .; DNA: TGTGCCAGCAGCTTCCTGGTGGGGAGGACCGGGGAGCTGTTTTTT; CDR3: CASSFLVGRTGELFF
J: TRBJ2-3; size: many; V: TRBV9; D: .; DNA: TGTGCCAGCAGCGTAGAGGGAATAGATACGCAGTATTTT; CDR3: CASSVEGIDTQYF
J: TRBJ2-2; size: many; V: TRBV7-9; D: .; DNA: TGTGCCAGCAGCCCTAATCGGGGGGCCACCGGGGAGCTGTTTTTT; CDR3: CASSPNRGATGELFF
J: TRBJ2-3; size: many; V: TRBV5-1; D: .; DNA: TGCGCCAGCAGCACCTCCGGGGACCGCACAGATACGCAGTATTTT; CDR3: CASSTSGDRTDTQYF
J: TRBJ1-4; size: many; V: TRBV12-3/TRBV12-4; D: .; DNA: TGTGCCAGCAGCTTCCGGGGAGTCAATGAAAAACTGTTTTTT; CDR3: CASSFRGVNEKLFF
J: TRBJ1-4; size: many; V: TRBV5-1; D: .; DNA: TGCGCCAGCAGCCCGTTGCCAAGTGAAAAACTGTTTTTT; CDR3: CASSPLPSEKLFF
J: TRBJ1-5; size: many; V: TRBV20-1; D: .; DNA: TGCAGTGCTAGACCCCCTGGCCATCAGCCCCAGCATTTT; CDR3: CSARPPGHQPQHF
J: TRBJ1-2; size: many; V: TRBV5-5; D: .; DNA: TGTGCCAGCAGCTTGTCGGGGGCCGGCGTGATCTATGGCTACACCTTC; CDR3: CASSLSGAGVIYGYTF
J: TRBJ2-7; size: many; V: TRBV7-6; D: TRBD1; DNA: TGTGCCAGCAGCTCCGCTGAGGACAGGCAAGGCCCCTACGAGCAGTACTTC; CDR3: CASSSAEDRQGPYEQYF
J: TRBJ2-3; size: many; V: TRBV9; D: TRBD2; DNA: TGTGCCAGCAGCGTAGAGGCTAGCGGGGGCCTGGGGGATACGCAGTATTTT; CDR3: CASSVEASGGLGDTQYF
J: TRBJ1-6; size: many; V: TRBV5-5; D: TRBD1; DNA: TGTGCCAGCAGCTTGGCCCCGGGACAGATTTATTCACCCCTCCACTTT; CDR3: CASSLAPGQIYSPLHF
J: TRBJ1-4; size: many; V: TRBV5-1; D: .; DNA: TGCGCCAGCAGCTTAACCGGGGCCGCAACTAATGAAAAACTGTTTTTT; CDR3: CASSLTGAATNEKLFF
J: TRBJ1-1; size: .; V: TRBV5-1; D: .; DNA: TGCGCCAGCAGCTTTTCGGGGGGCGCGGGGACTGAAACTTTCTTT; CDR3: CASSFSGGAGTETFF
J: TRBJ1-6; size: .; V: TRBV20-1; D: .; DNA: TGCAGTGCTCCCGAGAGACGGAGTAATTCACCCCTCCACTTT; CDR3: CSAPERRSNSPLHF
J: TRBJ1-2; size: many; V: TRBV27; D: TRBD1; DNA: TGTGCCAGCTACCCTTGGGGACAGCCCTTCTATGGCTACACCTTC; CDR3: CASYPWGQPFYGYTF
J: TRBJ2-1; size: many; V: TRBV3-1; D: .; DNA: TGTGCCAGCAGCCAAACGGGGCAGGCGCCGTACAATGAGCAGTTCTTC; CDR3: CASSQTGQAPYNEQFF
J: TRBJ1-3; size: many; V: TRBV9; D: .; DNA: TGTGCCAGCAGCGTAGTTGGATACTCTGGAAACACCATATATTTT; CDR3: CASSVVGYSGNTIYF
J: TRBJ2-7; size: many; V: TRBV20-1; D: .; DNA: TGCAGTGCTAGAGCAGGGGCCGGGGACTACGAGCAGTACTTC; CDR3: CSARAGAGDYEQYF
J: TRBJ1-1; size: many; V: TRBV12-5; D: .; DNA: TGTGCTAGTGGTTTGGAATGGGGAGATGAAGCTTTCTTT; CDR3: CASGLEWGDEAFF
J: TRBJ2-6; size: many; V: TRBV11-1; D: .; DNA: TGTGCCAGCAGCAATAGGGTCTCTGGGGCCAACGTCCTGACTTTC; CDR3: CASSNRVSGANVLTF
J: TRBJ2-5; size: many; V: TRBV13; D: .; DNA: TGTGCCAGCAGCTTAGGGGGGCCGGATGAGACCCAGTACTTC; CDR3: CASSLGGPDETQYF
J: TRBJ2-5; size: many; V: TRBV5-6; D: TRBD1; DNA: TGTGCCAGCAGCTTGGGGGGACAGGGGAGCGAGACCCAGTACTTC; CDR3: CASSLGGQGSETQYF
J: TRBJ1-1; size: many; V: TRBV27; D: .; DNA: TGTGCCAGCAGTTTGCGGGGGGCTAGGGCCACTGAAGCTTTCTTT; CDR3: CASSLRGARATEAFF
J: TRBJ1-1; size: many; V: TRBV4-1; D: TRBD1; DNA: TGCGCCAGCAGCCGGAATGACAGGGGGGCTGAAGCTTTCTTT; CDR3: CASSRNDRGAEAFF
J: TRBJ2-1; size: many; V: TRBV7-3; D: .; DNA: TGTGCCAGCAGCTGGGTTCCCGGCAATGAGCAGTTCTTC; CDR3: CASSWVPGNEQFF
J: TRBJ1-3; size: many; V: TRBV9; D: .; DNA: TGTGCCAGCAGCCCATTAGATTTTCAATCTGGAAACACCATATATTTT; CDR3: CASSPLDFQSGNTIYF
J: TRBJ2-3; size: many; V: TRBV9; D: TRBD2; DNA: TGTGCCAGCAGCAACACACCGGGACTAGCGGGCACAAATACGCAGTATTTT; CDR3: CASSNTPGLAGTNTQYF
J: TRBJ2-2; size: many; V: TRBV5-1; D: TRBD1; DNA: TGCGCCAGCAGCTTGACAGGGGGCACCGGGGAGCTGTTTTTT; CDR3: CASSLTGGTGELFF
J: TRBJ2-5; size: many; V: TRBV24-1; D: TRBD2; DNA: TGTGCCACCGGGACTAGCGGGGTGGAGACCCAGTACTTC; CDR3: CATGTSGVETQYF
J: TRBJ1-2; size: many; V: TRBV5-1; D: TRBD1; DNA: TGCGCCAGCAGCACTGACAGGGGGCGTTACTATGGCTACACCTTC; CDR3: CASSTDRGRYYGYTF
J: TRBJ2-1; size: many; V: TRBV4-3; D: TRBD2; DNA: TGCGCCAGCAGCCAAGCACTAGCGGGGGTGAATGAGCAGTTCTTC; CDR3: CASSQALAGVNEQFF
J: TRBJ2-2; size: many; V: TRBV7-2; D: .; DNA: TGTGCCAGCAGCTACACAGACACCGGGGAGCTGTTTTTT; CDR3: CASSYTDTGELFF
J: TRBJ1-1; size: many; V: TRBV6-2/TRBV6-3; D: .; DNA: TGTGCCAGCAGTTACTCAAAGGGAGGTGGAGCTAACACTGAAGCTTTCTTT; CDR3: CASSYSKGGGANTEAFF
J: TRBJ2-3; size: many; V: TRBV5-1; D: .; DNA: TGCGCCAGCATGGCCCCAGTCGGCACAGATACGCAGTATTTT; CDR3: CASMAPVGTDTQYF
J: TRBJ1-2; size: few; V: TRBV18; D: .; DNA: TGTGCCAGCTCACCTGAACAGGGCATCCTCTATGGCTACACCTTC; CDR3: CASSPEQGILYGYTF
J: TRBJ1-4; size: many; V: TRBV5-1; D: .; DNA: TGCGCCAGCAGCTTGGCAGGTTCAAGAGAAAAACTGTTTTTT; CDR3: CASSLAGSREKLFF
J: TRBJ1-2; size: many; V: TRBV24-1; D: .; DNA: TGTGCCACCAGTGATTTTCGCACCGGAGGATCCTATGGCTACACCTTC; CDR3: CATSDFRTGGSYGYTF
J: TRBJ2-3; size: many; V: TRBV20-1; D: .; DNA: TGCAGTGCTCCGACGATATCCAGGGGCACAGATACGCAGTATTTT; CDR3: CSAPTISRGTDTQYF
J: TRBJ2-1; size: many; V: TRBV12-3/TRBV12-4; D: TRBD2; DNA: TGTGCCAGCAGTTTTGGGCTAGCGGGGTGGAATGAGCAGTTCTTC; CDR3: CASSFGLAGWNEQFF
J: TRBJ1-5; size: many; V: TRBV20-1; D: TRBD1; DNA: TGCAGTGCTAGACAGGGGGGCAATCAGCCCCAGCATTTT; CDR3: CSARQGGNQPQHF
J: TRBJ1-2; size: many; V: TRBV9; D: .; DNA: TGTGCCAGCAGCGCCTCCGACAGCGGAGATCCCTGGACGGATGGCTACACCTTC; CDR3: CASSASDSGDPWTDGYTF
J: TRBJ2-7; size: many; V: TRBV20-1; D: .; DNA: TGCAGTGCTGCCTCGTGGGGAGTCTCCGCGGACGAGCAGTACTTC; CDR3: CSAASWGVSADEQYF
J: TRBJ2-7; size: .; V: TRBV5-6; D: .; DNA: TGTGCCAGCAGCTTGTCGCTTAACTCCTACGAGCAGTACTTC; CDR3: CASSLSLNSYEQYF
J: TRBJ2-2; size: many; V: TRBV5-1; D: TRBD2; DNA: TGCGCCAGCAGCTCCCAGACGGGACTATTTGCCACCGGGGAGCTGTTTTTT; CDR3: CASSSQTGLFATGELFF
J: TRBJ1-1; size: many; V: TRBV5-1; D: TRBD1; DNA: TGCGCCAGCAGCCAGACCGGGACAGGGGGCACCAGCACTGAAGCTTTCTTT; CDR3: CASSQTGTGGTSTEAFF